This T cell receptor beta chain was recovered during a study of monozygotic twins with cystic fibrosis. Repertoires were generated with immunoSEQ multiplex PCR, while TCRdb's copy carries only in-frame clones and drops some. Of roughly 35,000 clones in the sample, roughly 84% were seen once. The CDR3 extends over 14 amino acids. Germline V lookup: CDR1 SEHNR, CDR2 FQNEAQ (reference sequence). Trimming shortened V by 2 bases and J by 5 bases, and 9 bases separated the two germline ends. The chain employs TRBV7-9 and TRBJ2-2; no clear D gene. The sequence derives from a girl aged 2 to 10 with cystic fibrosis. Sequencing input: blood. DNA of the CDR3: TGTGCCAGCAGCTTACGACGCTCAACCGGGGAGCTGTTTTTT. Encoded protein: CASSLRRSTGELFF. The whole variable domain, remainder taken from reference TRBV7-9 and TRBJ2-2, is DTGVSQNPRHKITKRGQNVTFRCDPISEHNRLYWYRQTLGQGPEFLTYFQNEAQLEKSRLLSDRFSAERPKGSFSTLEIQRTEQGDSAMYLCASSLRRSTGELFFGEGSRLTVL.